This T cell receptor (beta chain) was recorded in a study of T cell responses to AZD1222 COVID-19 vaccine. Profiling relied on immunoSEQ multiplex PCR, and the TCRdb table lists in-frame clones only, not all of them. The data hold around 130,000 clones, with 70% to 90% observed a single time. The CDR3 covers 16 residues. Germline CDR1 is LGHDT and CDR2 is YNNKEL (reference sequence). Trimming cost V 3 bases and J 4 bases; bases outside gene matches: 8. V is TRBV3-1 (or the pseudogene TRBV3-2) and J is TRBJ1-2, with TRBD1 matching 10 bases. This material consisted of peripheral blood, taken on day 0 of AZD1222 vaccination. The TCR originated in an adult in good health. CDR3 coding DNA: TGTGCCAGCAGCCACCATAGACAGGGGGCGGTCTATGGCTACACCTTC. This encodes CASSHHRQGAVYGYTF.